What follows are 26 T cell receptor beta chains derived from one specimen sequenced in a study of T cells in localized non-small cell lung cancer. Using immunoSEQ multiplex PCR, the repertoire was profiled, and TCRdb retains in-frame clones only, with some absent. The table lists roughly 29,000 clones, about 86% of them singletons. The input for sequencing was peripheral blood mononuclear cells, taken before any cancer treatment. These receptors all come from a man between 35 and 75 years old with stage III lung adenocarcinoma.

The chain carries TRBV23-1 and TRBJ1-6; D gene uncertain. TRBV23-1 is an ORF, with its function uncertain. The CDR3 is made up of 12 amino acids. Trimming removed 3 bases at V and 11 bases at J, with 8 bases between. As DNA, the CDR3 is TGCGCCAGCAGTCAGGGTTTTCCACCCCTCCACTTT. Protein product: CASSQGFPPLHF.

This chain connects TRBV2 to TRBJ2-3, with D perhaps TRBD2 (6 bases). The V and J ends lost 10 bases and 2 bases respectively, with 31 bases between them. CDR1 SNHLY and CDR2 FYNNEI come from the germline V gene. CDR3 length: 19 amino acids. CDR3 loop: CATSRSEGQPPWLTDTQYF. The CDR3 DNA reads TGTGCCACCAGCCGTTCGGAGGGGCAGCCCCCTTGGCTCACAGATACGCAGTATTTT. The variable domain in full, with the rest retrieved from reference TRBV2 and TRBJ2-3, is EPEVTQTPSHQVTQMGQEVILRCVPISNHLYFYWYRQILGQKVEFLVSFYNNEISEKSEIFDDQFSVERPDGSNFTLKIRSTKLEDSAMYFCATSRSEGQPPWLTDTQYFGPGTRLTVL.

The J gene is TRBJ2-7, the V gene TRBV2; tentative D call: TRBD2 (6 bases). This CDR3 has 13 residues. The ends were cut back, 6 bases at V and 7 bases at J, with 16 bases in the middle. Germline CDR1 reads SNHLY; CDR2 reads FYNNEI. This CDR3 is CASRGDHAGEQYV. As DNA, the CDR3 is TGTGCCAGCAGGGGGGACCACGCGGGGGAGCAGTACGTC.

The CDR3 reads CASSSPGLGSHEQFF. The CDR3 coding sequence is TGTGCCAGCAGCTCACCGGGACTAGGATCGCACGAGCAGTTCTTC. The V gene is TRBV5-5, the J gene TRBJ2-1; 8 bases align to TRBD2. Unmatched junction bases numbered 12, after V lost 3 bases and J lost 10 bases. The CDR3 is made up of 15 amino acids. Germline V CDR1 and CDR2: SGHKS, YYEKEE (reference sequence).

The J gene is TRBJ2-7, the V gene TRBV23-1; D may correspond to TRBD1 or TRBD2 (5 bases each). Being an ORF, TRBV23-1 has a function that is uncertain. The CDR3 consists of 14 residues. V was clipped by 2 bases and J by 7 bases, with 15 bases between them. DNA of the CDR3: TGCGCCAGCAGTCAACGGGACCCTCAGGGTGAGCAGTACGTC. Translating it yields CASSQRDPQGEQYV.

This rearrangement joins TRBV2 to TRBJ2-3; no clear D gene. V lost 4 bases to trimming and J lost 4 bases, with 3 bases between them. Germline loops: CDR1 SNHLY, CDR2 FYNNEI. The CDR3 has 11 residues. CDR3 DNA: TGTGCCAGCAGTGTGTCAGATACGCAGTATTTT. It translates to CASSVSDTQYF.

CDR3 protein: CASSLFTELHQPQHF. In nucleotides, the CDR3 is TGTGCCAGCAGTTTATTTACCGAGTTACATCAGCCCCAGCATTTT. J is TRBJ1-5 and V is TRBV28; D not resolved. The CDR3 is made up of 15 amino acids. Trimming removed 1 base from V and 5 bases from J, with 12 bases in between. CDR1 MDHEN and CDR2 SYDVKM come from the germline V gene.

V gene TRBV28 combines with J gene TRBJ1-3, with 9 bases matching TRBD1. This CDR3 comprises 15 residues. Germline CDR1 reads MDHEN; CDR2 reads SYDVKM. J gave up 4 bases and V 7 bases, and 8 bases lay outside the gene matches. The CDR3 DNA sequence: TGTGCCAGCATCGGAGGACAGGGGTCCGGAAACACCATATATTTT. It translates to CASIGGQGSGNTIYF.

The V and J genes are TRBV21-1 and TRBJ2-3; no DNA check was done on the table's D call, TRBD1. TRBV21-1 is termed a pseudogene. This CDR3 is built from 15 residues. In DNA form, the CDR3 reads TGTGCCAGTGCCACAGGGGATTCTTGGACAGATACGCAGTATTTT. Translating it yields CASATGDSWTDTQYF.

This clone has only a few counts. The chain couples TRBV11-2 to TRBJ2-1; maybe TRBD2 (6 bases). Trimming took 4 bases from V and 5 from J, leaving 18 bases between them. Germline V lookup: CDR1 SGHAT, CDR2 FQNNGV. The CDR3 length is 16 residues. The CDR3 bases are TGTGCCAGCAGCTCCCTCAGGGCTAGCGAGCACAATGAGCAGTTCTTC. Its protein is CASSSLRASEHNEQFF.

CDR3 bases: TGTGCCAGCAGTTACCTCATGAACACTGAAGCTTTCTTT. It is translated as CASSYLMNTEAFF. The chain uses TRBV6-5 and TRBJ1-1; D is unresolved. This CDR3 is 13 amino acids long. The germline V and J ends were trimmed by 2 bases and 0 bases, with 4 bases remaining between them. Germline CDR1 and CDR2: MNHEY and SVGAGI.

The J gene is TRBJ1-5, the V gene TRBV10-1, with D unclear. The CDR3 covers 13 residues. The V gene's germline CDR1 is WNHNN and CDR2 SYGVQD (reference sequence). V was shortened by 3 bases and J by 3 bases, with 6 bases between the two germline ends. The CDR3 loop reads CASSDSNNQPQHF. In nucleotides, the CDR3 is TGCGCCAGCAGTGACAGCAACAATCAGCCCCAGCATTTT.

The V and J genes are TRBV5-1 and TRBJ2-2; TRBD1 matches at 9 bases. The CDR3 contains 17 residues. Trimming cost V 4 bases and J 5 bases; bases outside gene matches: 12. CDR1 is SGHRS, CDR2 YFSETQ, per germline. The CDR3 protein is CASSPMPGQGWTGELFF. CDR3 sequence (DNA): TGCGCCAGCAGCCCAATGCCGGGACAGGGATGGACCGGGGAGCTGTTTTTT.

The chain couples TRBV7-6 to TRBJ1-5; 10 bases agree with TRBD1. This CDR3 spans 15 amino acids. From germline, CDR1 is SGHVS and CDR2 FNYEAQ. The J segment lost 4 bases and the V segment lost 1 base, leaving 1 base of the junction unmatched. In DNA, the CDR3 is TGTGCCAGCAGCTTAGGGACAGGGGGGAATCAGCCCCAGCATTTT. It yields the protein CASSLGTGGNQPQHF. Full variable domain (rest looked up from reference TRBV7-6 and TRBJ1-5): GAGVSQSPRYKVTKRGQDVALRCDPISGHVSLYWYRQALGQGPEFLTYFNYEAQQDKSGLPNDRFSAERPEGSISTLTIQRTEQRDSAMYRCASSLGTGGNQPQHFGDGTRLSIL.

V and J are TRBV9 and TRBJ2-1, with D perhaps TRBD2 (5 bases). The CDR3 runs to 13 residues. Germline CDR1 is SGDLS and CDR2 is YYNGEE. Trimming took off 2 bases at V and 3 bases at J, with 6 bases between the two ends. CDR3 sequence (DNA): TGTGCCAGCAGCGTGAGGGACTACAATGAGCAGTTCTTC. Its protein is CASSVRDYNEQFF.

The chain recombines TRBV10-3 with TRBJ1-2; a possible D gene is TRBD1 (6 bases). CDR3 length: 13 residues. The germline gives CDR1 ENHRY, CDR2 SYGVKD. V was cut by 7 bases and J by 3 bases, with 12 bases left in between. CDR3 coding DNA: TGTGCCATCACAGGGAACAGGGACTATGGCTACACCTTC. It translates to CAITGNRDYGYTF.

The rearrangement joins TRBV7-9 to TRBJ1-1; D is ambiguous. The CDR3 has 13 residues. The V end lost 4 bases, the J end lost 2 bases, and 8 bases lay between the germline ends. Looked up from germline, CDR1 is SEHNR and CDR2 is FQNEAQ (reference sequence). Here the CDR3 reads CASSSSYNTEAFF. DNA for the CDR3: TGTGCCAGCAGCTCTAGCTACAACACTGAAGCTTTCTTT.

The genes are TRBV5-4 and TRBJ2-1, with 10 bases fitting TRBD2. The CDR3 has 15 amino acids. V lost 2 bases, J lost 6 bases, and 5 bases stayed unmatched. Per the germline V gene, CDR1 is SGHNT and CDR2 is YYREEE (reference sequence). The CDR3 DNA reads TGTGCCAGCAGCTTCCGTAGCGGGGGGCTCAATGAGCAGTTCTTC. Translating gives CASSFRSGGLNEQFF.

The chain uses TRBV2 and TRBJ2-7; D is perhaps TRBD2 (5 bases). From germline, CDR1 is SNHLY and CDR2 FYNNEI. The CDR3 is made up of 15 amino acids. The chain's CDR3 is CASSKADPRPYEQYV. Written as DNA, the CDR3 is TGTGCCAGCAGTAAAGCGGACCCCAGGCCCTACGAGCAGTACGTC.

The chain carries TRBV5-4 and TRBJ1-2; TRBD1 aligns across 7 bases. The CDR3 length is 14 residues. Germline lookup yields CDR1 SGHNT and CDR2 YYREEE (reference sequence). Trimming took 4 bases from V and 6 from J; bases not matched to a gene: 9. This CDR3 is CASSLDGQVDGYTF. The CDR3 nucleotides are TGTGCCAGCAGCCTGGACGGACAGGTCGATGGCTACACCTTC.

This chain links TRBV2 with TRBJ2-7; 9 nucleotides align to TRBD2. The V gene's germline CDR1 is SNHLY and CDR2 FYNNEI. The V and J ends lost 7 bases and 0 bases, in that order; junction bases with no gene match: 10. This CDR3 region has 16 residues. The CDR3: CASKYLAGPASYEQYV. In nucleotides, the CDR3 is TGTGCCAGCAAATACCTAGCGGGGCCCGCCTCCTACGAGCAGTACGTC.

This chain connects TRBV10-3 to TRBJ2-1; no clear D gene. The CDR3 length is 12 residues. CDR1 and CDR2 (germline): ENHRY, SYGVKD. Trimming took 8 bases from V and 8 from J, leaving 13 bases between them. DNA for the CDR3: TGTGCCATCTCGGTAGCTGAGGATGAGCAGTTCTTC. Translated: CAISVAEDEQFF.

The gene calls are TRBV5-1 and TRBJ2-3; D not resolved. Trimming left V 1 base short and J 5 bases short, with 11 bases between. The CDR3 covers 14 residues. Germline values: CDR1 SGHRS, CDR2 YFSETQ. The CDR3 DNA reads as TGCGCCAGCAGCTTGAGGTCCCTGCGAGATACGCAGTATTTT. Protein: CASSLRSLRDTQYF.

This clone was seen once. CDR3 sequence (DNA): TGTGCCAGCAGCCAAGATGGGGGCACAGATACGCAGTATTTT. This translates into CASSQDGGTDTQYF. The V gene is TRBV4-2, the J gene TRBJ2-3; D gene uncertain. V shed 0 bases and J shed 1 base, with 5 bases lying between them. The germline gives CDR1 LGHNA, CDR2 YNFKEQ. This CDR3 is 14 amino acids long.

This clone was detected once. The chain links TRBV7-9 to TRBJ1-4, with D perhaps matching TRBD1 (5 bases). The CDR3 loop spans 16 amino acids. CDR1 and CDR2 (germline): SEHNR, FQNEAQ (reference sequence). The V end lost 3 bases, the J end lost 8 bases, and 19 bases lay between the germline ends. CDR3 in DNA: TGTGCCAGCAGCTTCGCGGGAGGGACCCGGGGCGAAAAACTGTTTTTT. This sequence encodes CASSFAGGTRGEKLFF.

V usage is TRBV5-4 and J usage is TRBJ2-1, with 10 bases matching TRBD2. With V trimmed by 4 bases and J by 6 bases, 10 bases remained unmatched. CDR1 and CDR2 (germline): SGHNT, YYREEE (reference sequence). The CDR3 length is 16 residues. CDR3 DNA: TGTGCCAGCAGCGTGGATGGACTAGCGGCCACCAATGAGCAGTTCTTC. Its translation is CASSVDGLAATNEQFF.